The 26 T cell receptor beta chains below all came from one sample that was sequenced in a study of blood T cell repertoires in COVID-19. Measured with immunoSEQ multiplex PCR; TCRdb has only the in-frame clones, and not every one. The table has 95,000 to 100,000 clones, 81% seen once. The sample comprised peripheral blood. The receptors stem from a woman at least 80 years old with acute or convalescent COVID-19.

In its sample, this clone was seen a few times. V is TRBV2 and J is TRBJ1-6; D possibly corresponds to TRBD1 (5 bases). The germline V gene encodes CDR1 SNHLY and CDR2 FYNNEI. This CDR3 is 13 amino acids long. V was shortened by 1 base and J by 9 bases, with 7 bases between the two germline ends. This CDR3 reads CASSEEQGSPLHF. CDR3 bases: TGTGCCAGCAGTGAAGAGCAGGGTTCACCCCTCCACTTT.

The chain employs TRBV25-1 and TRBJ2-2; 10 bases are shared with TRBD2. CDR1 and CDR2 from the germline V gene are MGHDK and SYGVNS. The CDR3 covers 13 residues. CDR3 sequence reads: CSERGGNTGELFF. The CDR3 DNA sequence: TGTTCTGAGCGGGGGGGTAACACCGGGGAGCTGTTTTTT.

This chain connects TRBV2 to TRBJ2-5, with a possible D match to TRBD2 (6 bases). The CDR3 runs to 15 residues. V dropped 0 bases and J dropped 4 bases, with 12 bases sitting between them. CDR1 and CDR2 (germline): SNHLY, FYNNEI. Here the CDR3 DNA reads TGTGCCAGCAGTGAAGCCGGGGGTTTGGTAGAGACCCAGTACTTC. Amino acid sequence: CASSEAGGLVETQYF. The full variable domain, its missing parts supplied by reference TRBV2 and TRBJ2-5, is EPEVTQTPSHQVTQMGQEVILRCVPISNHLYFYWYRQILGQKVEFLVSFYNNEISEKSEIFDDQFSVERPDGSNFTLKIRSTKLEDSAMYFCASSEAGGLVETQYFGPGTRLLVL.

The chain recombines TRBV11-2 with TRBJ1-2, with D hard to call. The CDR3 is 16 residues long. The germline CDR1 and CDR2 sequences are SGHAT and FQNNGV. Trimming stripped 5 bases from V and 6 bases from J, with 22 bases between. The CDR3 coding sequence is TGTGCCAGCAGCCTTGGTTTAAGAGGGCTTGGGCATGGCTACACCTTC. This sequence encodes CASSLGLRGLGHGYTF. The whole variable domain, filled in from reference TRBV11-2 and TRBJ1-2, reads EAGVAQSPRYKIIEKRQSVAFWCNPISGHATLYWYQQILGQGPKLLIQFQNNGVVDDSQLPKDRFSAERLKGVDSTLKIQPAKLEDSAVYLCASSLGLRGLGHGYTFGSGTRLTVV.

The V and J genes are TRBV19 and TRBJ2-3; D is perhaps TRBD2 (5 bases). With 3 bases removed from V and 6 bases from J, the gap between germline ends came to 16 bases. The CDR3 runs to 15 residues. Per the germline V gene, CDR1 is LNHDA and CDR2 is SQIVND (reference sequence). This chain's CDR3 is CASSIWEIGQDTQYF. For the CDR3, the DNA is TGTGCCAGTAGTATTTGGGAGATTGGGCAGGATACGCAGTATTTT.

The rearrangement uses TRBV5-4 and TRBJ1-3; D remains ambiguous. From germline, CDR1 is SGHNT and CDR2 YYREEE (reference sequence). Trimming removed 3 bases at V and 4 bases at J, with 8 bases between. The CDR3 length is 13 residues. The CDR3 reads CASSSLSGNTIYF. DNA for the CDR3: TGTGCCAGCAGCTCTCTTTCCGGAAACACCATATATTTT. Together with reference TRBV5-4 and TRBJ1-3, the CDR3 gives the full variable domain: ETGVTQSPTHLIKTRGQQVTLRCSSQSGHNTVSWYQQALGQGPQFIFQYYREEENGRGNFPPRFSGLQFPNYSSELNVNALELDDSALYLCASSSLSGNTIYFGEGSWLTVV.

The rearrangement links TRBV20-1 to TRBJ2-7; possible D gene TRBD1, 5 bases. The V end was cut by 7 bases, the J end by 2 bases, with 9 bases between. The germline CDR1 and CDR2 sequences are DFQATT and SNEGSKA (reference sequence). The CDR3 is 11 amino acids. The CDR3 bases are TGCAGTGGACTCAGGGCCTACGAGCAGTACGTC. Amino acid sequence: CSGLRAYEQYV.

This clone was counted only a few times. The gene calls are TRBV20-1 and TRBJ1-2; D is ambiguous. Germline lookup yields CDR1 DFQATT and CDR2 SNEGSKA (reference sequence). V was trimmed by 1 base and J by 8 bases, leaving 5 bases between them. The CDR3 runs 10 residues. The CDR3 here is CSARVGGYTF. As DNA, the CDR3 is TGCAGTGCTAGAGTCGGGGGCTACACCTTC.

This rearrangement joins TRBV27 to TRBJ1-5, with D unresolved. Germline V gives CDR1 MNHEY, CDR2 SMNVEV (reference sequence). The CDR3 extends over 18 amino acids. Deletions cut 7 bases from V and 0 bases from J, with 22 bases between. This chain's CDR3 is CASKSGQILLNSNQPQHF. CDR3 DNA sequence: TGTGCCAGCAAGAGCGGGCAGATTCTGCTTAATAGCAATCAGCCCCAGCATTTT.

CDR3 sequence reads: CARPGRGMGQPNEKLFF. The DNA of the CDR3 is TGTGCCAGGCCGGGCAGGGGGATGGGCCAACCAAATGAAAAACTGTTTTTT. V and J are TRBV7-9 and TRBJ1-4; TRBD1 matches at 7 bases. This CDR3 region has 17 residues. CDR1 SEHNR and CDR2 FQNEAQ come from the germline V gene (reference sequence). Trimming at V came to 9 bases and at J to 5 bases, leaving 18 bases not matched to a gene.

CDR3 bases: TGTGCCAGCAGCTTCGGCAGGGGGCGAGGTGAAAAACTGTTTTTT. Protein sequence: CASSFGRGRGEKLFF. This chain links TRBV5-6 with TRBJ1-4, with 8 positions matching TRBD1. With 2 bases clipped from V and 7 bases from J, the junction kept 7 bases outside the gene matches. The V gene's germline CDR1 is SGHDT and CDR2 YYEEEE. This CDR3 has 15 residues.

The genes are TRBV12-3 or TRBV12-4 and TRBJ1-5, with D unclear. The V gene lost 8 bases and the J gene lost 6 bases, with 14 bases spanning the gap. CDR3 size: 13 residues. The CDR3 here is CASQSGGGQPQHF. The CDR3, as DNA: TGTGCCAGCCAATCAGGTGGTGGTCAGCCCCAGCATTTT.

This chain uses TRBV7-2 with TRBJ2-3, with D tentatively TRBD1 (5 bases). Germline-derived CDR1 and CDR2 are SGHTA and FQGNSA. This CDR3 has 18 amino acids. Trimming took 0 bases from V and 2 from J, leaving 18 bases between them. The CDR3: CASSLALTGVATTDTQYF. CDR3 nucleotide sequence: TGTGCCAGCAGCTTAGCGCTAACAGGAGTGGCTACCACAGATACGCAGTATTTT.

The V gene is TRBV28, the J gene TRBJ1-2, with TRBD1 as a possible D gene (6 bases). Looked up from germline, CDR1 is MDHEN and CDR2 is SYDVKM. This CDR3 has 14 amino acids. Trimming removed 4 bases from V and 8 bases from J, with 17 bases in between. The CDR3 loop is CASSSSKGGRGYTF. Here the CDR3 DNA reads TGTGCCAGCAGTTCTTCAAAAGGGGGTAGGGGCTACACCTTC.

The gene calls are TRBV9 and TRBJ2-1; 7 nucleotides agree with TRBD2. The trim removed 4 bases at V and 9 bases at J, leaving 13 bases unmatched. CDR1 SGDLS and CDR2 YYNGEE come from the germline V gene. There are 15 residues in the CDR3. DNA of the CDR3: TGTGCCAGCAGCCCTATCGGCGGGGGTGCGGGTGAGCAGTTCTTC. It encodes CASSPIGGGAGEQFF.

This chain uses TRBV3-1 (or the pseudogene TRBV3-2) with TRBJ2-7; perhaps TRBD1 as D (6 bases). Looked up from germline, CDR1 is LGHDT and CDR2 is YNNKEL (reference sequence). Trimming pared 4 bases from V and 8 bases from J, leaving 18 bases between. The CDR3 has 14 amino acids. The CDR3 region has the DNA TGTGCCAGCAGCCCTGGACAGAATTGGGGCAAGCAGTACTTC. This encodes CASSPGQNWGKQYF.

V and J are TRBV10-3 and TRBJ2-5; 7 positions match TRBD1. The CDR3 is 13 amino acids. V lost 6 bases to trimming and J lost 2 bases; unmatched junction nucleotides: 3. Germline V gene sequence: CDR1 ENHRY, CDR2 SYGVKD. The DNA of the CDR3 is TGTGCCATCAGAGGGACAGAGCAAGAGACCCAGTACTTC. It specifies CAIRGTEQETQYF.

J is TRBJ1-4 and V is TRBV4-3; 9 positions match TRBD1. V gave up 1 base and J gave up 8 bases; unmatched junction bases: 5. There are 15 residues in the CDR3. The V gene's germline CDR1 is LGHNA and CDR2 YSLEER. CDR3 residues: CASSQAGTGLEKLFF. The CDR3 region has the DNA TGCGCCAGCAGCCAAGCCGGGACAGGGCTCGAAAAACTGTTTTTT.

This chain links TRBV21-1 with TRBJ2-3; the table assigns TRBD1, which was not confirmed against the DNA. TRBV21-1 is deemed a pseudogene. The CDR3 is 19 residues long. The CDR3 is CASKLREGGGPLSSDTQYF. The CDR3, as DNA: TGTGCCAGCAAGCTACGGGAAGGGGGCGGCCCCCTAAGCTCAGATACGCAGTATTTT.

The rearrangement links TRBV2 to TRBJ2-6; tentative D call: TRBD1 (6 bases). This CDR3 comprises 15 residues. V was cut by 6 bases and J by 0 bases, with 9 bases left in between. Germline values: CDR1 SNHLY, CDR2 FYNNEI. CDR3 sequence: CASRIQGSGANVLTF. CDR3 bases: TGTGCCAGCAGGATACAGGGCTCTGGGGCCAACGTCCTGACTTTC.

This clone was detected ten times or more. V gene TRBV7-3 combines with J gene TRBJ1-2; a weak D match, TRBD1 (5 bases). CDR1 and CDR2 from the germline V gene are SGHTA and FQGTGA. The length of the CDR3 is 14 residues. With 2 bases removed from V and 1 base from J, the gap between germline ends came to 8 bases. The CDR3 sequence: CASSLDGGNYGYTF. The DNA of the CDR3 is TGTGCCAGCAGCTTAGACGGGGGTAACTATGGCTACACCTTC.

This clone was found a few times. V and J are TRBV2 and TRBJ1-5; a weak D match, TRBD1 (5 bases). This CDR3 contains 14 residues. V lost 3 bases to trimming and J lost 5 bases, with 11 bases between them. From germline, CDR1 is SNHLY and CDR2 FYNNEI. The CDR3 is CASSDRAIYQPQHF. CDR3 bases: TGTGCCAGCAGTGACAGGGCCATCTATCAGCCCCAGCATTTT.

The chain joins TRBV24-1 to TRBJ1-1; a weak D match, TRBD1 (6 bases). In germline, CDR1 is KGHDR, CDR2 SFDVKD. The CDR3 totals 15 residues. V lost 4 bases, J lost 2 bases, and 13 bases lay in between. DNA of the CDR3: TGTGCCACCAGTGACTCAAGGACAGTTAACACTGAAGCTTTCTTT. This codes for CATSDSRTVNTEAFF.

A few counts support this clone. The rearrangement joins TRBV29-1 to TRBJ2-5; D remains unclear. The germline V gene has CDR1 SQVTM and CDR2 ANQGSEA. The CDR3 covers 11 residues. Trimming shortened V by 5 bases and J by 2 bases, and 6 bases separated the two germline ends. CDR3 loop: CSVFSQETQYF. The CDR3, as DNA: TGCAGCGTTTTCTCTCAAGAGACCCAGTACTTC.

The chain joins TRBV7-2 to TRBJ2-3, with D tentatively TRBD1 (5 bases). Trimming shortened V by 2 bases and J by 3 bases, and 12 bases separated the two germline ends. The CDR3 covers 15 residues. Germline assignment: CDR1 SGHTA and CDR2 FQGNSA. CDR3 residues: CASSLRPGKTDTQYF. CDR3 nucleotide sequence: TGTGCCAGCAGCTTAAGACCAGGGAAGACAGATACGCAGTATTTT.

This chain joins TRBV19 and TRBJ1-1; 8 nucleotides line up with TRBD1. CDR3 length: 15 residues. V was pared by 5 bases and J by 6 bases, with 11 bases of the junction left unmatched. CDR1 and CDR2 (germline): LNHDA, SQIVND (reference sequence). Written as DNA, the CDR3 is TGTGCCAGTAGTCAACGGGACAGGTCAGCCGCTGAAGCTTTCTTT. Encoded protein: CASSQRDRSAAEAFF.